This T cell receptor (beta chain) is drawn from a study of cytomegalovirus exposure and HLA in healthy donors. Study information: Sequencing of about 179 million T cells in an earlier analysis found around 110 million unique TCR beta sequences. Broader study findings: For TCR beta chains, V- and J-gene trimming was later linked to a missense DCLRE1C variant. It was confirmed in vitro that a few of the CMV-associated chains were specific for CMV antigens. Analysis was performed later, and it showed HLA-associated TCR beta chains to be more clonally expanded than equally common others.

In the case of this clone: Antigen specificity is unknown.

Trimming took 0 bases from V and 2 from J; bases not matched to a gene: 7. Germline V gene sequence: CDR1 SGHRS, CDR2 YFSETQ. The CDR3 consists of 16 residues. PCR amplification relied on 60 Vbeta primers (plus 13 Jbeta primers). This table comes from immunoSEQ multiplex PCR, and its TCRdb copy is limited to in-frame clones, with some not included. The table includes just over 150,000 clones, 60% to 85% detected once. Sequences were obtained from PBMCs. The source of this sequence is a woman in her 40s in good health and CMV-seronegative. The chain uses TRBV5-1 and TRBJ2-7, with TRBD2 matching over 8 bases. The CDR3 region is CASSLAGGAGAYEQYF. CDR3 coding DNA: TGCGCCAGCAGCTTGGCCGGAGGAGCGGGGGCCTACGAGCAGTACTTC.